The clone carrying this T cell receptor beta chain occurred a few times. Its target is unknown. The authors ran a second PCR of 7 to 11 cycles using a sample-barcoded 5' primer and a J-beta primer mix. TCRdb analysed the 5' RACE reads with MiXCR anew, one entry per CDR3 protein. The sample lists about 770,000 distinct CDR3 sequences; about 42% were seen once. The record originates from a study of blood T cells in healthy people across ages. Study-wide points: From one million sequenced T cells, diversity estimates were lower bounds.

It was roughly 10 milliliters of peripheral blood that were drawn from each donor. Isolation per sample recovered at least 7 million PBMCs. Germline V gene data show CDR1 as KGHDR and CDR2 as SFDVKD. The CDR3 totals 14 residues. Trimming removed 9 bases at V and 8 bases at J, with 19 bases between. The TCR comes from a man aged 55-75 years in good health. Sample: blood. The chain employs TRBV24-1 and TRBJ2-1; maybe TRBD1 (6 bases). The CDR3 bases are TGTGCCACCTCAGACCATTCGACAGGTGATGAGCAGTTCTTC. Protein: CATSDHSTGDEQFF.